The 17 T cell receptor beta chains given below trace back to one sample, sequenced in a study of a mutant IDH1 vaccine in newly diagnosed glioma. The data were produced by immunoSEQ multiplex PCR, yet TCRdb's version contains in-frame clones alone and is incomplete. Of around 51,000 clones in the sample, around 80% are singletons; the top ten hold 1.8%. Time point noted: week 5, during vaccination. Every vaccine dose comprised 300 ug of mutant IDH1 20-mer peptide plus topical imiquimod. Antigens of these TCRs are unknown. The sequenced sample was PBMCs, obtained from a glioma patient whose treatment included an IDH1 peptide vaccine. The receptors originated from a woman in her forties with glioma.

This chain connects TRBV18 to TRBJ1-1, with D unclear. V lost 3 bases, J lost 7 bases, and 12 bases lay in between. The CDR3 covers 13 residues. Germline V gene lookup returns CDR1 KGHSH and CDR2 LQKENI. DNA for the CDR3: TGTGCCAGCTCACCGGGTGGGGTCCGTGAAGCTTTCTTT. Translated, it gives CASSPGGVREAFF.

This clone is classed as medium-sized. The chain has TRBV6-5 and TRBJ1-5; D is unresolved. The length of the CDR3 is 15 residues. V was pared by 0 bases and J by 3 bases, with 9 bases between. Germline CDR1 reads MNHEY; CDR2 reads SVGAGI. The CDR3 here is CASSYSLTDNQPQHF. The DNA for the CDR3 is TGTGCCAGCAGTTACTCGCTAACAGACAATCAGCCCCAGCATTTT.

The chain is built from TRBV19 and TRBJ2-7, with 9 nucleotides matching TRBD2. Germline values: CDR1 LNHDA, CDR2 SQIVND (reference sequence). There are 14 residues in the CDR3. After removal of 7 bases from V and 3 bases from J, the junction contained 7 bases not matched to a gene. CDR3 residues: CASIPLAGCYEQYF. Here the CDR3 DNA reads TGTGCCAGTATCCCGCTAGCGGGGTGCTACGAGCAGTACTTC. The variable domain in full, with the rest retrieved from reference TRBV19 and TRBJ2-7, is DGGITQSPKYLFRKEGQNVTLSCEQNLNHDAMYWYRQDPGQGLRLIYYSQIVNDFQKGDIAEGYSVSREKKESFPLTVTSAQKNPTAFYLCASIPLAGCYEQYFGPGTRLTVT.

The gene calls are TRBV2 and TRBJ2-4; D is undetermined. V lost 10 bases and J 0 bases, leaving 19 bases between the germline ends. There are 16 residues in the CDR3. Germline loops: CDR1 SNHLY, CDR2 FYNNEI. The CDR3 DNA reads TGTGCCACCCGGCCAGGCGCCTTCCTAGCCAAAAACATTCAGTACTTC. Translation: CATRPGAFLAKNIQYF.

The rearrangement joins TRBV5-6 to TRBJ1-6; D unresolved. V was shortened by 4 bases and J by 8 bases, with 19 bases between the two germline ends. This CDR3 spans 16 amino acids. Germline V gene sequence: CDR1 SGHDT, CDR2 YYEEEE. CDR3 DNA sequence: TGTGCCAGCAGCGAACTCATACGCTCCGATCATTCACCCCTCCACTTT. As protein: CASSELIRSDHSPLHF.

The CDR3 DNA reads as TGCGCCAGCAGTCCGGGACTAGCGGGACCGGAGACCCAGTACTTC. Protein product: CASSPGLAGPETQYF. The chain joins TRBV10-1 to TRBJ2-5; 13 bases agree with TRBD2. J gave up 5 bases and V 5 bases, and 5 bases lay outside the gene matches. This CDR3 contains 15 residues. Germline CDR1 is WNHNN and CDR2 is SYGVQD (reference sequence).

The rearrangement joins TRBV30 to TRBJ1-3; TRBD1 might be the D (5 bases). From germline, CDR1 is GTSNPN and CDR2 SVGIG (reference sequence). This CDR3 is built from 14 residues. V was clipped by 3 bases and J by 3 bases, with 12 bases between them. CDR3 in amino acids: CAWRGVGSGNTIYF. For the CDR3, the DNA is TGTGCCTGGAGAGGGGTAGGGAGTGGAAACACCATATATTTT.

This rearrangement joins TRBV13 to TRBJ2-7; D may be TRBD2 (5 bases). This CDR3 spans 12 amino acids. Deletions cut 5 bases from V and 6 bases from J, with 11 bases between. The germline CDR1 and CDR2 sequences are PRHDT and FYEKMQ (reference sequence). The CDR3 sequence is CASSLAPAEQYF. The CDR3 bases are TGTGCCAGCAGCCTAGCACCCGCCGAGCAGTACTTC.

The V call is TRBV19, the J call TRBJ1-6; D ambiguous. V lost 3 bases and J 9 bases, leaving 6 bases between the germline ends. There are 12 residues in the CDR3. Per the germline V gene, CDR1 is LNHDA and CDR2 is SQIVND (reference sequence). CDR3 sequence reads: CASSIRGSPLHF. For the CDR3, the DNA is TGTGCCAGTAGTATCCGAGGTTCACCCCTCCACTTT.

This clone was seen once. V is TRBV6-1 and J is TRBJ2-1; 10 bases match TRBD2. The CDR3 loop spans 14 amino acids. Trimming at V came to 6 bases and at J to 9 bases, leaving 8 bases not matched to a gene. CDR1 MNHNS and CDR2 SASEGT come from the germline V gene. The CDR3 loop reads CASRKLAGSGEQFF. The CDR3 DNA follows: TGTGCCAGCAGAAAACTAGCGGGAAGCGGTGAGCAGTTCTTC.

This clone was picked up a small number of times. The genes are TRBV5-1 and TRBJ1-1, with D tentatively TRBD1 (6 bases). Between the trimmed V and J ends, which lost 4 bases and 4 bases, there was a span of 17 bases. The length of the CDR3 is 15 residues. Per germline, CDR1 SGHRS and CDR2 YFSETQ. The CDR3 loop reads CASSQSGAYGTEAFF. DNA for the CDR3: TGCGCCAGCAGCCAGTCGGGGGCATACGGCACTGAAGCTTTCTTT.

The chain carries TRBV7-9 and TRBJ1-2; D perhaps matches TRBD1 (6 bases). The CDR3 has 14 amino acids. The V gene lost 5 bases and the J gene lost 4 bases, with 14 bases spanning the gap. Germline loops: CDR1 SEHNR, CDR2 FQNEAQ (reference sequence). CDR3 amino acids: CASSPRQESYGYTF. The CDR3 DNA is TGTGCCAGCAGCCCTCGACAGGAATCCTATGGCTACACCTTC.

This clone was counted once. The CDR3 region has the DNA TGTGCCAGCGGGGAGGGTCAGTGGAACTATGGCTACACCTTC. Residues: CASGEGQWNYGYTF. This chain joins TRBV6-1 and TRBJ1-2; D gene unclear. With 8 bases removed from V and 2 bases from J, the gap between germline ends came to 15 bases. Germline values: CDR1 MNHNS, CDR2 SASEGT. The CDR3 spans 14 residues.

This clone was found once. The J gene is TRBJ2-2, the V gene TRBV5-1, with D hard to call. CDR3 size: 13 residues. Deletions cut 8 bases from V and 0 bases from J, with 8 bases between. Germline assignment: CDR1 SGHRS and CDR2 YFSETQ. The CDR3 DNA follows: TGCGCCAGTAAGGACGCGAACACCGGGGAGCTGTTTTTT. Translated, it gives CASKDANTGELFF. The variable domain in full, with the rest retrieved from reference TRBV5-1 and TRBJ2-2, is KAGVTQTPRYLIKTRGQQVTLSCSPISGHRSVSWYQQTPGQGLQFLFEYFSETQRNKGNFPGRFSGRQFSNSRSEMNVSTLELGDSALYLCASKDANTGELFFGEGSRLTVL.

The chain uses TRBV7-9 and TRBJ2-7; 7 bases are a match to TRBD1. The CDR3 is 15 amino acids. Trimming at V came to 8 bases and at J to 0 bases, leaving 10 bases not matched to a gene. Germline V CDR1 and CDR2: SEHNR, FQNEAQ (reference sequence). The CDR3 DNA is TGTGCCAGCCAACCTTCCGGGACAGTCTCCTACGAGCAGTACTTC. The encoded protein is CASQPSGTVSYEQYF. The full variable domain, its missing parts supplied by reference TRBV7-9 and TRBJ2-7, is DTGVSQNPRHKITKRGQNVTFRCDPISEHNRLYWYRQTLGQGPEFLTYFQNEAQLEKSRLLSDRFSAERPKGSFSTLEIQRTEQGDSAMYLCASQPSGTVSYEQYFGPGTRLTVT.

The rearrangement uses TRBV19 and TRBJ2-6; D might be TRBD1 or TRBD2, each matching 7 bases. The V end lost 7 bases, the J end lost 1 base, and 14 bases lay between the germline ends. The CDR3 contains 16 residues. The V gene's germline CDR1 is LNHDA and CDR2 SQIVND (reference sequence). This CDR3 reads CASNRQGGSGANVLTF. The CDR3 DNA reads as TGTGCCAGTAATCGGCAGGGGGGGTCTGGGGCCAACGTCCTGACTTTC.

The CDR3 is CASTFRGSGVNYGYTF. The CDR3 DNA is TGCGCCAGCACCTTCCGGGGGAGTGGGGTTAACTATGGCTACACCTTC. J is TRBJ1-2 and V is TRBV4-3, with D perhaps TRBD1 (5 bases). Germline values: CDR1 LGHNA, CDR2 YSLEER. The V end was cut by 7 bases, the J end by 1 base, with 19 bases between. The CDR3 sequence is 16 residues long.